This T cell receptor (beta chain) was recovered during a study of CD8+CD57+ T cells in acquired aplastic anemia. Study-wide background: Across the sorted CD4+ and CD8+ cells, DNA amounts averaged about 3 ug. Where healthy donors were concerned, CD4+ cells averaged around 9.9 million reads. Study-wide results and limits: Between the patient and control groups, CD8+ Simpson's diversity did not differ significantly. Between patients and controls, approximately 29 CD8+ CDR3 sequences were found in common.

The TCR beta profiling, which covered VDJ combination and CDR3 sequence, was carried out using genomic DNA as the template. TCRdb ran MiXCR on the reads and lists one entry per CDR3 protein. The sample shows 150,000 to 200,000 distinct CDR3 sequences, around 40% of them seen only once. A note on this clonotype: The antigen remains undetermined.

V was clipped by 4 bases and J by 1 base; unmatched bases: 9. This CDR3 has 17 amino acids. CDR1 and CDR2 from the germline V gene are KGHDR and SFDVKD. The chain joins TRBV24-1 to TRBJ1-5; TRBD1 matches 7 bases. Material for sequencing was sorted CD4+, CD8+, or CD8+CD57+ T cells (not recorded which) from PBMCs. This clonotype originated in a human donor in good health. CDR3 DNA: TGTGCCACCAGTGACCTTACAGGGGATGGGAGCAATCAGCCCCAGCATTTT. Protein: CATSDLTGDGSNQPQHF.